The 23 T cell receptor beta chains below all came from one sample that was sequenced in a study of T cell responses to AZD1222 COVID-19 vaccine. This table comes from immunoSEQ multiplex PCR, and its TCRdb copy is limited to in-frame clones, with some not included. The sample gives some 140,000 clones, roughly 94% of which show up once; about 1.9% is in the top ten. Here the sequenced sample was peripheral blood, taken on day 0 of AZD1222 vaccination. These receptors all come from an adult in good health.

The CDR3 DNA follows: TGTGCCAGCAGCTTAGAAGGTGGCTACACCTTC. Its protein product is CASSLEGGYTF. The rearrangement links TRBV7-9 to TRBJ1-2; D unresolved. The CDR3 contains 11 residues. V lost 1 base and J lost 7, with 4 bases in between. Per the germline V gene, CDR1 is SEHNR and CDR2 is FQNEAQ (reference sequence).

The chain links TRBV7-2 to TRBJ1-5; no definite D call. V was cut by 3 bases and J by 6 bases, with 9 bases left in between. Looked up from germline, CDR1 is SGHTA and CDR2 is FQGNSA. There are 13 residues in the CDR3. CDR3 DNA: TGTGCCAGCAGCTTTGGCAGTTCTCAGCCCCAGCATTTT. Translated, it gives CASSFGSSQPQHF.

There are a few counts of this clone. The chain combines TRBV7-6 with TRBJ1-3; D is undetermined. This CDR3 has 16 amino acids. The germline V gene has CDR1 SGHVS and CDR2 FNYEAQ. The V and J ends lost 5 bases and 2 bases respectively, with 16 bases between them. This CDR3 reads CASSRASGAAGNTIYF. DNA for the CDR3: TGTGCCAGCAGCCGGGCGTCGGGCGCGGCTGGAAACACCATATATTTT.

In this sample, this clone turned up once. The chain employs TRBV2 and TRBJ2-4; the D gene is possibly TRBD1 (6 bases). With 6 bases removed from V and 0 bases from J, the gap between germline ends came to 15 bases. This CDR3 has 16 amino acids. Germline V lookup: CDR1 SNHLY, CDR2 FYNNEI. The CDR3 region is CASRDRKTLAKNIQYF. The CDR3, as DNA: TGTGCCAGCAGGGACAGAAAGACCTTAGCCAAAAACATTCAGTACTTC.

This sequence joins TRBV4-2 and TRBJ1-2; D may be TRBD1 (5 bases). The CDR3 is 16 residues long. Germline assignment: CDR1 LGHNA and CDR2 YNFKEQ. V shed 5 bases and J shed 2 bases, with 18 bases lying between them. CDR3 coding DNA: TGTGCCAGCAGCGGAGCCGGGACTACTAAGAACTATGGCTACACCTTC. Its protein product is CASSGAGTTKNYGYTF.

This chain connects TRBV25-1 to TRBJ2-1; TRBD1 matches at 7 bases. CDR1 MGHDK and CDR2 SYGVNS come from the germline V gene. CDR3 length: 14 residues. The junction had 10 bases not matched to a gene; V was cut back by 6 bases and J by 8 bases. In DNA form, the CDR3 reads TGTGCCAGCAGCGCTACCTGGGACAGCCATGAGCAGTTCTTC. As protein: CASSATWDSHEQFF.

The V call is TRBV6-2 or TRBV6-3, the J call TRBJ2-7; D is undetermined. The ends were cut back, 0 bases at V and 3 bases at J, with 12 bases in the middle. CDR1 and CDR2 (germline): MNHEY, SVGEGT. CDR3 length equals 15 residues. The DNA of the CDR3 is TGTGCCAGCAGTTACTCTTCCAGCCACCTCTACGAGCAGTACTTC. Translated, it gives CASSYSSSHLYEQYF.

V gene TRBV7-2 combines with J gene TRBJ1-1; no clear D. Trimming removed 1 base from V and 6 bases from J, with 3 bases in between. Germline-derived CDR1 and CDR2 are SGHTA and FQGNSA. This CDR3 comprises 11 residues. CDR3 region: CASSLESEAFF. CDR3 bases: TGTGCCAGCAGCTTAGAATCTGAAGCTTTCTTT.

This clone was picked up one time. The genes are TRBV4-3 and TRBJ1-1; D ambiguous. V was clipped by 1 base and J by 10 bases, with 10 bases between them. From germline, CDR1 is LGHNA and CDR2 YSLEER. The CDR3 loop spans 12 amino acids. CDR3 DNA sequence: TGCGCCAGCAGCCAAGGCGGCCGGTTAGCTTTCTTT. Its translation: CASSQGGRLAFF.

The rearrangement uses TRBV3-1 (or the pseudogene TRBV3-2) and TRBJ1-2; 10 bases are a match to TRBD1. CDR1 and CDR2 from the germline V gene are LGHDT and YNNKEL (reference sequence). J lost 3 bases, V lost 4 bases, and 5 bases had no gene match. CDR3 size: 15 residues. The CDR3 sequence is CASSRQGAIDYGYTF. The DNA for the CDR3 is TGTGCCAGCAGCCGACAGGGGGCGATCGACTATGGCTACACCTTC.

As concerns this clone: The same CDR3 also results from other DNA sequences found in this sample. The chain employs TRBV11-1 and TRBJ1-1; weak D call: TRBD1 (5 bases). The CDR3 runs 13 residues. The germline V and J ends were trimmed by 6 bases and 1 base, with 9 bases remaining between them. CDR1 and CDR2 from the germline V gene are SGHAT and FQDESV (reference sequence). The CDR3 sequence is CASRRDRNTEAFF. CDR3 coding DNA: TGTGCCAGCAGACGAGACAGGAACACTGAAGCTTTCTTT.

This chain connects TRBV18 to TRBJ1-4; no clear D gene. This CDR3 is 15 amino acids long. Trimming removed 4 bases from V and 8 bases from J, with 17 bases in between. Germline V gives CDR1 KGHSH, CDR2 LQKENI. CDR3 sequence: CASSQTRGNLEKLFF. The CDR3 bases are TGTGCCAGCTCACAAACGAGAGGGAATCTCGAAAAACTGTTTTTT.

This sequence joins TRBV18 and TRBJ1-1; D is uncertain. Germline V gene sequence: CDR1 KGHSH, CDR2 LQKENI. The CDR3 runs to 13 residues. Trimming removed 6 bases from V and 3 bases from J, with 11 bases in between. The CDR3 spells CASSPSVDTEAFF. The CDR3 coding sequence is TGTGCCAGCTCTCCCTCGGTTGACACTGAAGCTTTCTTT.

This chain uses TRBV7-2 with TRBJ1-1; D is perhaps TRBD1 (5 bases). V was pared by 2 bases and J by 1 base, with 8 bases between. The CDR3 consists of 14 residues. Germline loops: CDR1 SGHTA, CDR2 FQGNSA. Written as DNA, the CDR3 is TGTGCCAGCAGCTTATCCAGGGCGAACACTGAAGCTTTCTTT. It is translated as CASSLSRANTEAFF.

This chain's CDR3 is CASSLRGQGYEKLFF. Written as DNA, the CDR3 is TGTGCCAGCAGCTTGAGGGGACAGGGGTACGAAAAACTGTTTTTT. The rearrangement joins TRBV11-2 to TRBJ1-4; 10 nucleotides align to TRBD1. J was trimmed by 8 bases and V by 3 bases; bases with no gene match: 6. Per germline, CDR1 SGHAT and CDR2 FQNNGV. The CDR3 contains 15 residues. Looking up the rest from reference TRBV11-2 and TRBJ1-4 gives the full variable domain: EAGVAQSPRYKIIEKRQSVAFWCNPISGHATLYWYQQILGQGPKLLIQFQNNGVVDDSQLPKDRFSAERLKGVDSTLKIQPAKLEDSAVYLCASSLRGQGYEKLFFGSGTQLSVL.

The chain couples TRBV7-9 to TRBJ2-7, with 9 bases matching TRBD1. The CDR3 length is 14 residues. Germline CDR1 and CDR2: SEHNR and FQNEAQ (reference sequence). With 5 bases clipped from V and 4 bases from J, the junction kept 6 bases outside the gene matches. DNA of the CDR3: TGTGCCAGCAGCGAACAGGGGGCCGGGTACGAGCAGTACTTC. Protein product: CASSEQGAGYEQYF.

This chain links TRBV30 with TRBJ1-1; no clear D. The germline CDR1 and CDR2 sequences are GTSNPN and SVGIG (reference sequence). The V gene lost 0 bases and the J gene lost 3 bases, with 11 bases spanning the gap. This CDR3 comprises 14 residues. The chain's CDR3 is CAWSVTRTYTEAFF. Here the CDR3 DNA reads TGTGCCTGGAGTGTAACCAGGACGTACACTGAAGCTTTCTTT.

CDR3 bases: TGTGCCAGCAACAAGGGTGGTGAAGCTTTCTTT. Its translation is CASNKGGEAFF. The chain carries TRBV6-5 and TRBJ1-1; D ambiguous. CDR3 length equals 11 residues. Germline CDR1 and CDR2: MNHEY and SVGAGI. The ends were cut back, 7 bases at V and 7 bases at J, with 10 bases in the middle.

The rearrangement links TRBV5-1 to TRBJ2-1, with TRBD1 as a possible D gene (6 bases). Germline V lookup: CDR1 SGHRS, CDR2 YFSETQ. The CDR3 is 15 amino acids. V lost 4 bases, J lost 4 bases, and 15 bases lay in between. CDR3 amino acids: CASSAAQGTYNEQFF. CDR3 nucleotides: TGCGCCAGCAGCGCGGCTCAGGGGACATACAATGAGCAGTTCTTC.

V gene TRBV5-3 combines with J gene TRBJ1-2, with TRBD1 as a possible D gene (6 bases). TRBV5-3 is an open reading frame, and its role is uncertain. There are 15 residues in the CDR3. Trimming removed 4 bases from V and 8 bases from J, with 21 bases in between. Here the CDR3 reads CARSLKQGVLPGYTF. CDR3 nucleotides: TGTGCCAGAAGCCTAAAACAGGGCGTCCTTCCCGGCTACACCTTC.

The count of this clone is one. V and J are TRBV5-1 and TRBJ2-3, with TRBD1 matching over 7 bases. This CDR3 is built from 15 residues. V shed 2 bases and J 4 bases; nucleotides not matched to a gene: 7. Germline CDR1 SGHRS, CDR2 YFSETQ. CDR3 region: CASSLPGGSADTQYF. In nucleotides, the CDR3 is TGCGCCAGCAGCTTACCAGGGGGTTCGGCAGATACGCAGTATTTT.

This clone has only one observation. The gene calls are TRBV19 and TRBJ1-5; possible D gene TRBD1, 6 bases. The CDR3 totals 16 residues. Germline loops: CDR1 LNHDA, CDR2 SQIVND (reference sequence). The V end lost 3 bases, the J end lost 0 bases, and 12 bases lay between the germline ends. CDR3: CASSMDSFSSNQPQHF. CDR3 nucleotide sequence: TGTGCCAGTAGTATGGACAGCTTTAGTAGCAATCAGCCCCAGCATTTT.

The chain links TRBV19 to TRBJ2-1; TRBD2 agrees at 13 bases. The CDR3 covers 18 residues. V was clipped by 4 bases and J by 4 bases; unmatched bases: 10. Germline CDR1 LNHDA, CDR2 SQIVND (reference sequence). CDR3 sequence (DNA): TGTGCCAGTAGTAGCTTACCTGGACTAGCGGGGGTATACAATGAGCAGTTCTTC. Its translation: CASSSLPGLAGVYNEQFF.